This T cell receptor beta chain was observed in a study of vaccination effects on CD4 cells after COVID-19. About the study: The cohort was immunized with two doses of either the BNT162b2 or mRNA-1273 vaccine.

This clone was found a few times. Its antigen is currently unknown. Measured with immunoSEQ multiplex PCR; TCRdb has only the in-frame clones, and not every one. The sample contains around 79,000 clones, 60% to 80% of which appear only once. Unmatched junction bases numbered 11, after V lost 4 bases and J lost 1 base. Germline values: CDR1 SGHKS, CDR2 YYEKEE (reference sequence). There are 17 residues in the CDR3. Sequencing was preceded by expansion of antigen-specific CD4+ T cells with viral peptide pools in the ViraFEST assay. When around nine days of culture had elapsed, CD4+ T cells were isolated.

The starting material was CD4+ T cells from PBMCs cultured with HCoV-229E spike peptides, obtained before COVID-19 vaccination. This receptor was identified in a human donor who received a COVID-19 vaccine. This rearrangement joins TRBV5-5 to TRBJ1-1; 9 bases align to TRBD1. The CDR3 nucleotides are TGTGCCAGCAGCCGACCGCCGGGACAGGGAGGGAACACTGAAGCTTTCTTT. This gives the protein CASSRPPGQGGNTEAFF.